These 20 T cell receptor beta chains share one sample of origin, sequenced in a study of cytomegalovirus exposure and HLA in healthy donors (dated by TCRdb to 2015 to 2018). The protocol used for the library was the immunoSEQ multiplex PCR assay. As stored in TCRdb, this immuneACCESS dataset retains in-frame rearrangements with V and J assigned. A fraction of the clones does not appear; measured against another copy, unresolved V genes explain less than half of the discrepancy, and the remainder lacks a known reason. This sample holds 200,000 to 250,000 clones; around 86% were observed only once. The biggest ten clones account for about 2% of the sample. Sequencing was carried out using PBMCs. Receptors originate from a woman younger than 30 in good health and CMV-seropositive.

As DNA, the CDR3 is TGCGCCAGCAGTGACGCGGGACAGGGTAACAATGAGCAGTTCTTC. Protein: CASSDAGQGNNEQFF. This sequence joins TRBV10-1 and TRBJ2-1, with 9 positions matching TRBD1. Trimming at V came to 3 bases and at J to 5 bases, leaving 5 bases not matched to a gene. The CDR3 is 15 amino acids. The V gene's germline CDR1 is WNHNN and CDR2 SYGVQD (reference sequence).

Note on this clone: The same CDR3 also results from other DNA sequences found in this sample. The chain recombines TRBV19 with TRBJ2-7; TRBD2 might be the D (5 bases). From germline, CDR1 is LNHDA and CDR2 SQIVND (reference sequence). V was cut by 3 bases and J by 0 bases, with 9 bases left in between. The CDR3 covers 14 residues. The CDR3 protein is CASSIGDSSYEQYF. Here the CDR3 DNA reads TGTGCCAGTAGTATCGGGGATTCCTCCTACGAGCAGTACTTC. The whole variable domain, filled in from reference TRBV19 and TRBJ2-7, reads DGGITQSPKYLFRKEGQNVTLSCEQNLNHDAMYWYRQDPGQGLRLIYYSQIVNDFQKGDIAEGYSVSREKKESFPLTVTSAQKNPTAFYLCASSIGDSSYEQYFGPGTRLTVT.

This clone was counted a single time. This rearrangement joins TRBV2 to TRBJ2-4, with 10 positions matching TRBD1. V lost 7 bases to trimming and J lost 5 bases; unmatched junction nucleotides: 11. The germline V gene has CDR1 SNHLY and CDR2 FYNNEI. The length of the CDR3 is 16 residues. The CDR3 region has the DNA TGTGCCAGCACTCCGGACAGGGGGTTCGAGGAAAACATTCAGTACTTC. This gives the protein CASTPDRGFEENIQYF.

This clone was recorded a few times. V and J are TRBV9 and TRBJ1-1; maybe TRBD1 (6 bases). V was cut by 0 bases and J by 8 bases, with 14 bases left in between. The germline V gene encodes CDR1 SGDLS and CDR2 YYNGEE. The CDR3 has 14 residues. The CDR3 region has the DNA TGTGCCAGCAGCGTAGCTTTCTCGGGGGGCGAAGCTTTCTTT. It specifies CASSVAFSGGEAFF.

The chain joins TRBV6-6 to TRBJ2-2, with D possibly matching TRBD2 (5 bases). CDR3 length: 16 amino acids. V lost 7 bases and J 3 bases, leaving 18 bases between the germline ends. Germline assignment: CDR1 MNHNY and CDR2 SVGAGI (reference sequence). The CDR3 loop is CASKALRGSDTGELFF. DNA for the CDR3: TGTGCCAGCAAGGCCCTTCGGGGATCCGACACCGGGGAGCTGTTTTTT.

V gene TRBV4-2 combines with J gene TRBJ2-5; 8 bases fit TRBD2. CDR1 is LGHNA and CDR2 is YNFKEQ in the germline V gene. The CDR3 is made up of 16 amino acids. V dropped 1 base and J dropped 5; count of bases not matched to a gene: 9. The CDR3 DNA reads TGTGCCAGCAGCCAAGTTGACGGGAGGGCCTATGAGACCCAGTACTTC. It codes for CASSQVDGRAYETQYF.

In this sample, this clone turned up a few times. The chain joins TRBV28 to TRBJ1-5; TRBD1 matches 9 bases. V lost 8 bases and J lost 7; bases outside the gene matches: 3. The CDR3 is made up of 12 amino acids. Germline CDR1 is MDHEN and CDR2 is SYDVKM. The CDR3 protein is CASGTGNQPQHF. CDR3 coding DNA: TGTGCCAGCGGGACAGGGAACCAGCCCCAGCATTTT.

The chain couples TRBV27 to TRBJ2-1; a weak D match, TRBD1 (5 bases). The V gene's germline CDR1 is MNHEY and CDR2 SMNVEV (reference sequence). Trimming cost V 2 bases and J 0 bases, with 11 bases left between them. There are 16 residues in the CDR3. In DNA form, the CDR3 reads TGTGCCAGCAGTTTAAATAGCAGGGCCTCCTACAATGAGCAGTTCTTC. Translated: CASSLNSRASYNEQFF.

J is TRBJ2-1 and V is TRBV30, with 7 bases that match TRBD2. There are 18 residues in the CDR3. CDR1 and CDR2 from the germline V gene are GTSNPN and SVGIG (reference sequence). V shed 1 base, J shed 0 bases, and the junction held 12 bases outside the gene matches. CDR3 DNA sequence: TGTGCCTGGAGTGCCCCCCGTGGCAGCGGGAACTCCTACAATGAGCAGTTCTTC. This translates into CAWSAPRGSGNSYNEQFF.

This clone was recorded once. The chain links TRBV7-8 to TRBJ2-1; 12 bases are shared with TRBD2. This CDR3 is 15 amino acids long. With 1 base clipped from V and 13 bases from J, the junction kept 8 bases outside the gene matches. In germline, CDR1 is SGHVS, CDR2 FQNEAQ. The CDR3 DNA is TGTGCCAGCAGCTTAGTCCCGGGACTAGCGGGTCCCCAGTTCTTC. Protein: CASSLVPGLAGPQFF.

For this clone: This CDR3 is also generated by other DNA sequences in the sample. The chain joins TRBV30 to TRBJ2-3, with D possibly TRBD2 on 5 matching bases. The V and J ends lost 2 bases and 0 bases respectively, with 9 bases between them. The CDR3 loop spans 14 amino acids. The germline CDR1 and CDR2 sequences are GTSNPN and SVGIG (reference sequence). The CDR3 DNA sequence: TGTGCCTGGAGTTTGTCGGGAAGCACAGATACGCAGTATTTT. Residues: CAWSLSGSTDTQYF.

CDR3: CASSLRTEAFF. The CDR3 DNA reads TGTGCCAGCAGCTTACGGACTGAAGCTTTCTTT. The V call is TRBV7-8, the J call TRBJ1-1, with D unclear. This CDR3 region has 11 residues. Trimming took off 2 bases at V and 5 bases at J, with 3 bases between the two ends. Germline-derived CDR1 and CDR2 are SGHVS and FQNEAQ.

CDR3 in DNA: TGTGCCTGGAGTGCTCGGCAGGGGCGGAACACCATATATTTT. As protein: CAWSARQGRNTIYF. The chain couples TRBV30 to TRBJ1-3; tentatively, D is TRBD1 (6 bases). The germline CDR1 and CDR2 sequences are GTSNPN and SVGIG (reference sequence). The CDR3 runs to 14 residues. The V end lost 1 base, the J end lost 7 bases, and 14 bases lay between the germline ends.

This sequence joins TRBV7-6 and TRBJ2-1, with 7 bases lining up with TRBD2. The V gene's germline CDR1 is SGHVS and CDR2 FNYEAQ. This CDR3 has 16 amino acids. Trimming removed 5 bases from V and 0 bases from J; junction bases left unmatched: 7. The CDR3 nucleotides are TGTGCCAGCAGCCCATCGGGGGGTAGCTCCTACAATGAGCAGTTCTTC. Residues: CASSPSGGSSYNEQFF.

J is TRBJ2-5 and V is TRBV7-6; maybe TRBD2 (5 bases). CDR1 SGHVS and CDR2 FNYEAQ come from the germline V gene. The CDR3 is made up of 16 amino acids. Trimming took off 5 bases at V and 4 bases at J, with 20 bases between the two ends. Here the CDR3 DNA reads TGTGCCAGCAGCCCAAGGGCTAGCTCAGCACCAGAGACCCAGTACTTC. Protein product: CASSPRASSAPETQYF.

CDR3 in amino acids: CASSEGGTGSYEQYF. The CDR3 DNA follows: TGTGCCAGCAGTGAGGGAGGGACAGGCTCCTACGAGCAGTACTTC. The rearrangement joins TRBV25-1 to TRBJ2-7, with D possibly matching TRBD1 (8 bases). The CDR3 runs to 15 residues. Germline V gene sequence: CDR1 MGHDK, CDR2 SYGVNS. The germline V and J ends were trimmed by 3 bases and 0 bases, with 12 bases remaining between them.

The CDR3 protein is CASSSPGTGGSTGANVLTF. The CDR3 region has the DNA TGTGCCAGCAGTTCGCCCGGGACAGGGGGGTCAACTGGGGCCAACGTCCTGACTTTC. The J gene is TRBJ2-6, the V gene TRBV28; 11 nucleotides align to TRBD1. Germline V gene data show CDR1 as MDHEN and CDR2 as SYDVKM. V was clipped by 4 bases and J by 2 bases; unmatched bases: 10. The CDR3 sequence is 19 residues long.

V usage is TRBV19 and J usage is TRBJ2-7; tentatively, D is TRBD2 (6 bases). The germline V and J ends were trimmed by 3 bases and 3 bases, with 9 bases remaining between them. Germline assignment: CDR1 LNHDA and CDR2 SQIVND (reference sequence). The CDR3 length is 13 residues. CDR3 sequence: CASSIWRGYEQYF. As DNA, the CDR3 is TGTGCCAGTAGTATTTGGCGGGGCTACGAGCAGTACTTC.

The chain links TRBV6-1 to TRBJ2-7, with a tentative D call TRBD2 (6 bases). Looked up from germline, CDR1 is MNHNS and CDR2 is SASEGT. The CDR3 length is 14 residues. Trimming cost V 2 bases and J 8 bases, with 16 bases left between them. The CDR3 DNA reads as TGTGCCAGCAGTGAAATGGGACTTCTAATCCAGCAGTACTTC. It is translated as CASSEMGLLIQQYF.

The chain is built from TRBV30 and TRBJ1-1; 9 bases match TRBD1. This CDR3 comprises 15 residues. J was trimmed by 2 bases and V by 0 bases; bases with no gene match: 4. The V gene's germline CDR1 is GTSNPN and CDR2 SVGIG (reference sequence). CDR3: CAWSVRGQGNTEAFF. CDR3 DNA: TGTGCCTGGAGTGTACGGGGACAGGGAAACACTGAAGCTTTCTTT.